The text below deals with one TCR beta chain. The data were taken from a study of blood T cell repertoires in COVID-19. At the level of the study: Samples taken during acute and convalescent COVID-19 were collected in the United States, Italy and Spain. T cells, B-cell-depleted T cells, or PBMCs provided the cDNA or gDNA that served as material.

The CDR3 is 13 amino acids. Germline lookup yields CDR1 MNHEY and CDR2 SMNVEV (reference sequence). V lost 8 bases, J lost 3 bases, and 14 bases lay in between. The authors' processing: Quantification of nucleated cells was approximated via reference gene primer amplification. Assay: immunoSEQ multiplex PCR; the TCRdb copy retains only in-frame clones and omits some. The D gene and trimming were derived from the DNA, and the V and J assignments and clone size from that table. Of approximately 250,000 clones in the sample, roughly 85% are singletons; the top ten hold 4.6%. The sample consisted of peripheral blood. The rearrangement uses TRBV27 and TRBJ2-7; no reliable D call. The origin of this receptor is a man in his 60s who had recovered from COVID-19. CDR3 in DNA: TGTGCCAGCTCCCGTCGCGTAAACTACGAGCAGTACTTC. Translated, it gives CASSRRVNYEQYF.